This T cell receptor (beta chain) was sequenced for a study of regulatory T cells in long-lasting Graves disease. Assembly of TCR beta libraries relied on iRepertoire HTBI primers together with Arm-PCR of CDR3 regions. TCRdb used MiXCR to reprocess the multiplex PCR reads, holding one entry per CDR3 protein. The sample has 370,000 or so distinct CDR3 sequences; roughly 17% are singletons. Time point denoted: newly diagnosed GD, antithyroid drugs for less than 3 months. Extracted RNA from PBMCs served as the source of the TCR library. At least ten counts were recorded for this clonotype. Separately, the same data were catalogued under a study of T cells in Graves' hyperthyroidism and ophthalmopathy.

Material: peripheral blood mononuclear cells (PBMCs), obtained at new diagnosis, from a patient treated with antithyroid drugs. This TCR came from a woman under 30 with Graves disease.

CDR3 region: CASSLGGLYGYTF. In DNA, the CDR3 is TGCGCCAGCAGCTTGGGGGGGCTCTATGGCTACACCTTC. The rearrangement links TRBV5-1 to TRBJ1-2, with a possible D match to TRBD1 (6 bases). Looked up from germline, CDR1 is SGHRS and CDR2 is YFSETQ. This CDR3 has 13 amino acids. V shed 0 bases and J shed 4 bases, with 7 bases lying between them.